This T cell receptor (beta chain) emerged from a study of blood T cell repertoires in COVID-19. Study information: The origin of the acute and convalescent COVID-19 samples was the United States, Italy and Spain. Sources were T cells, B-cell-depleted T cells, or PBMCs; the material itself was cDNA or gDNA.

Patients at the Seattle site were enrolled during active infection and followed longitudinally. This CDR3 contains 15 residues. The V and J ends lost 5 bases and 5 bases respectively, with 16 bases between them. CDR1 and CDR2 from the germline V gene are MNHEY and SMNVEV (reference sequence). In the authors' workflow: Amplifying reference gene primers gave estimates of nucleated cell counts. TCRdb's copy holds only in-frame clones and misses some; the assay was immunoSEQ multiplex PCR. V, J and clone size reflect that table, while D and trimming were determined from the DNA. The data hold about 120,000 clones, with about 90% observed a single time.

This chain joins TRBV27 and TRBJ1-5, with D possibly matching TRBD1 (5 bases). The sample taken for sequencing was peripheral blood. This clonotype originated in an older woman with COVID-19, enrolled during active disease. The CDR3 region is CASSPLGAGDQPQHF. The CDR3 DNA reads TGTGCCAGCAGTCCCCTAGGGGCAGGCGATCAGCCCCAGCATTTT.